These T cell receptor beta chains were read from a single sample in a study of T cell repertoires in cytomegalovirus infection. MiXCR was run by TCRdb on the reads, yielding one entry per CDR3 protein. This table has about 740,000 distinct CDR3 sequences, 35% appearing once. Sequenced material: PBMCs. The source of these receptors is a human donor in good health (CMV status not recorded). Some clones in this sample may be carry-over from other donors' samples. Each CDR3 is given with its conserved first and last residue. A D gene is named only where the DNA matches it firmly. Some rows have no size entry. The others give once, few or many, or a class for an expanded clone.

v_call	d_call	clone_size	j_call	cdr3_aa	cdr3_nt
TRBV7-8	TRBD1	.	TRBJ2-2	CASSLEDRVNTGELFF	TGTGCCAGCAGCTTGGAGGACAGGGTGAACACCGGGGAGCTGTTTTTT
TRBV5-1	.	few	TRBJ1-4	CASSPVDSFQEKLFF	TGCGCCAGCAGCCCCGTCGACAGTTTTCAGGAAAAACTGTTTTTT
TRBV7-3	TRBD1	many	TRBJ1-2	CASSPRQGGRGYTF	TGTGCCAGCAGCCCCCGACAGGGCGGTCGTGGCTACACCTTC
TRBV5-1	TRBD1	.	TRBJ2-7	CASSFQVTGVHEQYF	TGCGCCAGCAGCTTCCAAGTTACAGGGGTCCACGAGCAGTACTTC
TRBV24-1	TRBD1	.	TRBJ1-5	CATSETGVQPQHF	TGTGCCACCAGTGAGACAGGGGTTCAGCCCCAGCATTTT
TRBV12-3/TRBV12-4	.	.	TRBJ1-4	CASSLGWRINEKLFF	TGTGCCAGCAGTTTAGGGTGGAGAATTAATGAAAAACTGTTTTTT
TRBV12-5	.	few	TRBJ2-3	CASGLSGAPHTQYF	TGTGCTAGTGGTTTGAGTGGAGCTCCCCATACGCAGTATTTT
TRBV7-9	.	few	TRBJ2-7	CASSRDTNEQYF	TGTGCCAGCAGCCGGGACACGAACGAGCAGTACTTC
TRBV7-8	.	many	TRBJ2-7	CASSLDWMVEGSHEQYF	TGTGCCAGCAGCTTAGACTGGATGGTGGAGGGGTCCCACGAGCAGTACTTC
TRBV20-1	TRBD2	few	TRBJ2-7	CSARLTGLARSNEQYF	TGCAGTGCTAGATTAACCGGACTAGCGAGGTCCAACGAGCAGTACTTC
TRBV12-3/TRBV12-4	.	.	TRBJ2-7	CASSHLPRVEQYF	TGTGCCAGCAGTCACCTCCCGCGGGTCGAGCAGTACTTC
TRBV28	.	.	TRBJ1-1	CASSLGGEATEAFF	TGTGCCAGCAGTCTAGGAGGGGAAGCCACTGAAGCTTTCTTT
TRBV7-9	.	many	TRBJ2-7	CASSHTGEEPYEQYF	TGTGCCAGCAGTCACACAGGGGAGGAACCCTACGAGCAGTACTTC
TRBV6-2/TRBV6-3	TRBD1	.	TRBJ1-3	CASSYGQGAGNTIYF	TGTGCCAGCAGTTACGGACAGGGTGCTGGAAACACCATATATTTT
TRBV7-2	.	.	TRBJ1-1	CASSLAVGGMNTDAFF	TGTGCCAGCAGCTTAGCTGTAGGGGGTATGAACACTGACGCTTTCTTT
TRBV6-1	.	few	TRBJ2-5	CASSSGPWTETQYF	TGTGCCAGCAGCTCGGGACCTTGGACGGAGACCCAGTACTTC
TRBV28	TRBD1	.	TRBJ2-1	CASSLPPTGGSYNEQFF	TGTGCCAGCAGTTTACCCCCCACAGGGGGCTCATACAATGAGCAGTTCTTC
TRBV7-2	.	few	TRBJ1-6	CASSLEGRRPPLHF	TGTGCCAGCAGCTTAGAGGGCAGGAGGCCACCCCTCCACTTT
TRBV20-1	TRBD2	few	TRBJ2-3	CSAFASGRGADTQYF	TGCAGTGCTTTCGCTAGCGGGAGAGGAGCAGATACGCAGTATTTT
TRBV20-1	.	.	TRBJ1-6	CSANSPGQNSPLHF	TGCAGTGCGAACTCACCGGGACAAAATTCACCCCTCCACTTT
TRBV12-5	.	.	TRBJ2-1	CASGSGAGQAYNEQFF	TGTGCTAGTGGTTCGGGGGCAGGACAGGCCTACAATGAGCAGTTCTTC
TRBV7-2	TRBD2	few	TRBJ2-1	CASSFQLAGDNEQFF	TGTGCCAGCAGCTTCCAACTAGCGGGAGACAATGAGCAGTTCTTC
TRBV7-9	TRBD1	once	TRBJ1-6	CASSAMGRGSSPLHF	TGTGCCAGCAGCGCCATGGGCAGGGGGTCTTCACCCCTCCACTTT
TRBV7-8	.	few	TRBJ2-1	CASSLERNEQFF	TGTGCCAGCAGCTTAGAACGAAATGAGCAGTTCTTC
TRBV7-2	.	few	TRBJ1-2	CASADSRSNYGYTF	TGTGCCAGCGCGGACAGCCGCTCTAACTATGGCTACACCTTC
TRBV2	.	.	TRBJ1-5	CASSPGQRNQPQHF	TGTGCCAGCAGTCCTGGACAGCGCAATCAGCCCCAGCATTTT
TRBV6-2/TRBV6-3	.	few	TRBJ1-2	CASSPGILYGYTF	TGTGCCAGCAGTCCAGGGATTCTGTATGGCTACACCTTC
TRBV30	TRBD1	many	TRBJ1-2	CACPGQGADGYTF	TGTGCCTGCCCGGGACAGGGGGCGGATGGCTACACCTTC
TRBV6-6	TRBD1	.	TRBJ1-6	CASSGQGSAPLHF	TGTGCCAGCTCGGGACAGGGTTCGGCACCCCTCCACTTT
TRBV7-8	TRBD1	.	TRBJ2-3	CASSTGQGGLTDTQYF	TGTGCCAGCAGCACCGGACAGGGCGGGCTCACAGATACGCAGTATTTT
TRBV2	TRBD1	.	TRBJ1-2	CASSGQGTGANLYGYTF	TGTGCCAGCAGTGGCCAAGGAACAGGGGCGAACCTCTATGGCTACACCTTC
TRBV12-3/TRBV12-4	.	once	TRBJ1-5	CASWDYSNQPQHF	TGTGCCAGCTGGGACTATAGCAATCAGCCCCAGCATTTT
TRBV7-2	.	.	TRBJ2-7	CASSLSLKLEQYF	TGTGCCAGCAGCTTAAGTCTAAAACTCGAGCAGTACTTC
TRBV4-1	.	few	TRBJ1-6	CASRHGQNSPLHF	TGCGCCAGCAGACACGGACAGAATTCACCCCTCCACTTT
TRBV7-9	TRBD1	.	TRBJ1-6	CASSARTGGGNSPLHF	TGTGCCAGCAGCGCGAGGACAGGGGGCGGTAATTCACCCCTCCACTTT
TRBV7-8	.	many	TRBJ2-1	CASRKQVIAENNEQFF	TGTGCCAGCAGGAAGCAAGTGATAGCGGAGAACAATGAGCAGTTCTTC
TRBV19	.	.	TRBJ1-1	CASNIQGNTEAFF	TGTGCCAGTAACATACAGGGTAACACTGAAGCTTTCTTT
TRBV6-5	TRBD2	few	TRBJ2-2	CASSKTSGHGGELFF	TGTGCCAGCAGCAAGACTAGCGGGCACGGCGGGGAGCTGTTTTTT
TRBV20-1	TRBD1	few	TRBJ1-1	CSARPPTGWYTEAFF	TGCAGTGCTAGACCCCCGACAGGGTGGTACACTGAAGCTTTCTTT
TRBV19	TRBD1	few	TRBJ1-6	CATADRGLPNSPLHF	TGTGCCACCGCGGACAGGGGGCTTCCCAATTCACCCCTCCACTTT
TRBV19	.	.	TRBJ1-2	CASTLGDYGYTF	TGTGCCAGTACCCTAGGGGACTATGGCTACACCTTC
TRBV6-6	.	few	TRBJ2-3	CASSYRIDTDTQYF	TGTGCCAGCAGTTACCGGATTGACACAGATACGCAGTATTTT
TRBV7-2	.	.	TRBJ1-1	CSSSPHRTVFNTEAFF	TGTTCCAGCAGCCCACACCGGACAGTGTTTAACACTGAAGCTTTCTTT
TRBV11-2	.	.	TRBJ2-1	CASTHPTRGFFF	TGTGCCAGCACCCACCCGACCCGGGGTTTCTTCTTC
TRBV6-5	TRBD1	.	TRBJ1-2	CASSYRTGEIASGYTF	TGTGCCAGCAGTTACAGGACAGGGGAAATAGCGAGCGGCTACACCTTC
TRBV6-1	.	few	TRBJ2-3	CASSRAGSRDTQYF	TGTGCCAGCAGCCGAGCGGGTTCGCGAGATACGCAGTATTTT
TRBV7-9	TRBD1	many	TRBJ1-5	CASSLGTGSNQPQHF	TGTGCCAGCAGCTTAGGGACAGGGTCAAATCAGCCCCAGCATTTT
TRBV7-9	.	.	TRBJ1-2	CASSQAGRKGYGYTF	TGTGCCAGCAGCCAGGCGGGGAGGAAGGGCTATGGCTACACCTTC
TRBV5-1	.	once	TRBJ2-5	CASSFRRDSPQETQYF	TGCGCCAGCAGCTTTAGAAGGGACTCTCCCCAAGAGACCCAGTACTTC
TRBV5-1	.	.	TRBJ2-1	CASRRDSPQVNEQFF	TGCGCCAGCAGGCGGGACTCCCCACAAGTCAATGAGCAGTTCTTC
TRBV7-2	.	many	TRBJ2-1	CASSFIRTANEQFF	TGTGCCAGCAGCTTTATTAGGACCGCTAATGAGCAGTTCTTC
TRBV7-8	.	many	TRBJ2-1	CASSQYGGEDNEQFF	TGTGCCAGCAGCCAATACGGGGGAGAGGACAATGAGCAGTTCTTC
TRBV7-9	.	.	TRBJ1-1	CASSLGGRNRNTEAFF	TGTGCCAGCAGCTTAGGGGGGAGGAACCGGAACACTGAAGCTTTCTTT